The rows below give T cell receptor beta chains drawn from one sample of a study of CD8 T cells in ankylosing spondylitis. TCRdb itself ran the 5' RACE reads through MiXCR, one entry per CDR3 protein. Among around 140,000 distinct CDR3 sequences listed, roughly a sixth were seen once. Sequenced: blood, either unsorted or a sorted T cell fraction (not recorded which). All receptors come from a male donor with ankylosing spondylitis. Each CDR3 is given with its conserved first and last residue. Fields, in order: D gene, clone size, J gene, V gene, CDR3 protein, CDR3 DNA. The D gene is left open where the match is weak. Expanded clones get a size class; other rows say once, few or many, or leave the size out.

-	-	TRBJ2-1	TRBV20-1	CSARDLFQQFF	TGCAGTGCTAGAGACCTATTTCAGCAGTTCTTC
-	-	TRBJ1-2	TRBV4-1	CASSQTTRNNYGYTF	TGCGCCAGCAGCCAAACGACCCGGAACAACTATGGCTACACCTTC
-	-	TRBJ2-1	TRBV23-1	CASSQSSGGPVDEQFF	TGCGCCAGCAGTCAATCGAGTGGCGGGCCCGTCGATGAGCAGTTCTTC
-	few	TRBJ1-1	TRBV9	CASSAFSGFSEAFF	TGTGCCAGCAGCGCATTTTCGGGCTTTTCCGAAGCTTTCTTT
-	-	TRBJ1-5	TRBV20-1	CSARERGSSNQPQHF	TGCAGTGCTAGAGAACGGGGATCTAGCAATCAGCCCCAGCATTTT
-	-	TRBJ2-2	TRBV5-5	CASSLRWGTGELFF	TGTGCCAGCAGCTTGCGTTGGGGAACCGGGGAGCTGTTTTTT
-	many	TRBJ2-2	TRBV29-1	CSSATRLGELFF	TGCAGCTCCGCAACCAGACTCGGGGAGCTGTTTTTT
-	-	TRBJ2-7	TRBV9	CASSVSGREQYF	TGTGCCAGCAGCGTATCAGGACGGGAGCAGTACTTC
-	many	TRBJ2-1	TRBV6-5	CASSYSIGGADNEQFF	TGTGCCAGCAGTTACTCGATCGGGGGAGCGGACAATGAGCAGTTCTTC
-	few	TRBJ2-1	TRBV7-6	CASSPGPFPNEQFF	TGTGCCAGCAGCCCAGGACCTTTTCCCAATGAGCAGTTCTTC
TRBD2	few	TRBJ2-7	TRBV4-3	CASSQGSDGTTHF	TGCGCCAGCAGCCAGGGTTCGGACGGGACTACCCACTTC
TRBD2	once	TRBJ2-2	TRBV7-3	CASSPASGSATGELFF	TGTGCCAGCAGCCCAGCGAGCGGGAGTGCGACCGGGGAGCTGTTTTTT
TRBD1	-	TRBJ2-5	TRBV9	CASSGRQGEETQYF	TGTGCCAGCAGCGGGCGACAGGGAGAGGAGACCCAGTACTTC
-	-	TRBJ2-4	TRBV3-1	CASSHRETPRRGAKNIQYF	TGTGCCAGCAGCCATAGGGAGACCCCCCGGAGGGGAGCCAAAAACATTCAGTACTTC
-	-	TRBJ1-2	TRBV7-2	CASSPWGWYGYTF	TGTGCCAGCAGCCCCTGGGGGTGGTACGGCTACACCTTC
TRBD2	few	TRBJ2-2	TRBV7-2	CASSSRLAVNTGELFF	TGTGCCAGCAGCTCCCGCCTAGCGGTTAACACCGGGGAGCTGTTTTTT
TRBD1	few	TRBJ2-7	TRBV4-1	CASSQGDRGSWEQYF	TGCGCCAGCAGCCAAGGGGACAGGGGCTCATGGGAGCAGTACTTC
-	-	TRBJ2-7	TRBV3-1	CASSRGSGYEQYF	TGTGCCAGCAGCCGGGGCTCCGGCTACGAGCAGTACTTC
TRBD1	few	TRBJ2-7	TRBV20-1	CSAMTGVNYEQYF	TGCAGTGCAATGACAGGGGTGAACTACGAGCAGTACTTC
-	-	TRBJ2-5	TRBV7-9	CAVQETQYF	TGTGCCGTCCAAGAGACCCAGTACTTC
-	few	TRBJ2-4	TRBV18	CASSTFSMGTKNIQYF	TGTGCCAGCTCAACCTTCTCCATGGGGACCAAAAACATTCAGTACTTC
-	-	TRBJ2-1	TRBV20-1	CSARDVLTSLYNEQFF	TGCAGTGCTAGAGATGTACTTACCTCACTCTACAATGAGCAGTTCTTC
-	-	TRBJ1-1	TRBV7-9	CASSSGSKEAFF	TGTGCCAGCAGCTCGGGGTCAAAAGAAGCTTTCTTT
-	-	TRBJ2-7	TRBV28	CASSFMGREQYF	TGTGCCAGCAGTTTTATGGGGAGGGAGCAGTACTTC
TRBD1	few	TRBJ2-1	TRBV6-2/TRBV6-3	CASSGTGYNEQFF	TGTGCCAGCAGCGGGACAGGTTACAATGAGCAGTTCTTC